This TCR beta chain was sequenced for a study of T-cell memory formation after mild COVID-19 (dated by TCRdb to the early 2020s). General notes on the study: TCR sequence clusters from the two donors were largely donor specific. In a couple of donors, T-cell clones that expanded and contracted after mild COVID-19 were tracked by sequencing TCRalpha and TCRbeta repertoires over time. The cohort was made up of two young adult volunteers, one female and one male, who were previously healthy. The paper's findings and limits, for the study overall: Clones that contracted from day 15 to 85 showed balanced CD4/CD8 phenotypes, whereas a second wave of clones that expanded from day 15 to 37 leaned towards CD4+. The detection of some responding clones in pre-infection memory suggests that pre-existing cross-reactive memory T cells joined the SARS-CoV-2 response. SARS-CoV-2 specificity was not confirmed for the second-wave clones peaking on day 37. Contracting CD4+ clones appeared mostly in the CM and EM memory subsets, whereas CD8+ clones were enriched in EMRA. Only a couple of mild cases were covered in the study, and larger cohorts including severe cases with pre-infection samples were considered necessary.

PBMCs were isolated by Ficoll-Paque density gradient centrifugation. Per the germline V gene (reference sequence), DFQATT is the CDR1 and SNEGSKA is the CDR2. V lost 0 bases and J lost 7 bases, and the count of bases not matched to a germline gene is 11. Inclusive of the bounding cysteine and phenylalanine, the CDR3 is 15 residues long. Just the 45-base CDR3 DNA is kept, in frame starting at base 1. This clonotype appeared a few times. Its antigen target is currently unknown. Base qualities are not at hand, and no much larger clone is one base apart. TCRdb shows the sequencer as Illumina NovaSeq 6000. TCRalpha and TCRbeta cDNA libraries were constructed by 5'RACE with constant-segment primers, with sample barcodes and unique molecular identifiers being introduced. Trizol reagent was used to extract RNA from every sample. The libraries were amplified in two PCR steps, and the second step added a second sample barcode and Illumina TruSeq adapters. The libraries were sequenced on an Illumina NovaSeq using 2 x 150 bp paired-end reads. The paper's processing steps were these. Demultiplexing of reads and collapsing into UMI-guided consensus sequences were performed with migec v1.2.7. Using mixcr v2.1.11, UMI consensuses were aligned to TRA and TRB V and J templates and then assembled into clonotypes. Clonotypes were classified as expanded or contracted when called significant by both edgeR and NoisET, with noise models trained on biological replicates. edgeR calls used a false discovery rate-adjusted p below 0.01 and a log2 fold-change threshold of 1. As an exploratory analysis of dynamics, max-normalized trajectories of the 1000 most abundant clonotypes were examined by PCA with hierarchical clustering. Separately sequenced CD4+ and CD8+ repertoires were used to assign a CD4 or CD8 phenotype to each responding clone. TCRdb handled the public reads itself, with Q25 trimming in fastp and clone calling in MiXCR, and kept productive beta chains. A single entry per CDR3 protein holds the most common genes and DNA from its merged rows. In this record, the V and J calls reflect TCRdb's handling and not the investigators' own analysis. The sample table contains about 130,000 distinct CDR3 sequences; only one count was recorded for about 6% of them. The ten largest clones represent 2% to 2.5% of the sample.

The rearranged chain carries TRBV20-1 and TRBJ2-7; 8 bases in the middle match TRBD1. This clonotype was obtained from an adult woman who had mild COVID-19 (a few samples of this study predate the infection). The sample titles of this study are shuffled in the database, so cell type and time point are left out; the donor was told from shared clones. Sequencing input: PBMCs or a T cell subset sorted from them (not recorded which). The DNA sequence is as follows: TGCAGTGCTAGAGATAGGGGGACAGGCCCCTTTGAGCAGTACTTC. Its translation is CSARDRGTGPFEQYF.